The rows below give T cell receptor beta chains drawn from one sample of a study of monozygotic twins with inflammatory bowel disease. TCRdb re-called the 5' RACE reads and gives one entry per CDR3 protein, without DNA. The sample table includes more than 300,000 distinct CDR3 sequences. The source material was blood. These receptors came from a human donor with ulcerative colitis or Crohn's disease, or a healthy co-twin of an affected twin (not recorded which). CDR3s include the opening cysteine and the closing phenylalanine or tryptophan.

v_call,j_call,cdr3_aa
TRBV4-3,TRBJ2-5,CASSQDESVQETQYF
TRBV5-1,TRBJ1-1,CASSLDPDNTEAFF
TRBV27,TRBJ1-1,CASSAGGTEAFF
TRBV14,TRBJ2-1,CASSQDLTKSQFF
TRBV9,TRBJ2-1,CASSADLSGGAYNEQFF
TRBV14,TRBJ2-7,CASRKGIGEQYF
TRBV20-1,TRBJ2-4,CSASLGLAGAVAKNIQYF
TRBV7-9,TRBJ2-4,CASSFSSNIQYF
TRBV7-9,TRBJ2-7,CASSSTGRTYEQYF
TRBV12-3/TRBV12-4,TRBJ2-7,CASSLVRGLYEQYF
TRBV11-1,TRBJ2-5,CASSLASGGGQETQYF
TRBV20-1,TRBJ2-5,CSAGQGVTETQYF
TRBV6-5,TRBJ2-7,CASSLSGLYSYEQYF
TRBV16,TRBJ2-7,CASSQSRASYEQYF
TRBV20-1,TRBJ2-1,CSASRAGGLLPYNEQFF
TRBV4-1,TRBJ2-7,CASSQDRLGWNEQYF
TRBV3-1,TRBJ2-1,CASSQEQRYNEQFF